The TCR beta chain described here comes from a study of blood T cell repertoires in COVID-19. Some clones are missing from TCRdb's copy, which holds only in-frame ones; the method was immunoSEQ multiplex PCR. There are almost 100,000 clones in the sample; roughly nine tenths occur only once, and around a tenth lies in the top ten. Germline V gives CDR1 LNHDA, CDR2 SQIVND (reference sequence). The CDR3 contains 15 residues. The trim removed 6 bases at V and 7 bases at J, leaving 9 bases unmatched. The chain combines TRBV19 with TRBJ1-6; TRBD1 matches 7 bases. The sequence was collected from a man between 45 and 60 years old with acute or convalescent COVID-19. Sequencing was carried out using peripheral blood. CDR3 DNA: TGTGCCAGTAGCAGAGGACAGGCGGGGAATTCACCCCTCCACTTT. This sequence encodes CASSRGQAGNSPLHF.